This is a list of T cell receptor beta chains from one sample in a study of OX40 agonist ivuxolimab in advanced cancers. Profiled with immunoSEQ multiplex PCR; TCRdb holds only in-frame clones, not every one. The data hold about 59,000 clones, with roughly 84% observed a single time. The sample was CD4+ or CD8+ T cells sorted from blood, taken in a trial of the OX40 agonist ivuxolimab. The receptor set was obtained from an adult with an advanced solid tumor such as melanoma, head and neck, liver or kidney cancer. Each CDR3 is given with its conserved first and last residue. D genes are given only for firm matches. Size tells how often a clone was seen (once, few, many) or the class of an expanded clone, and some rows leave it out.

j_gene | d_gene | abundance | v_gene | CDR3aa | CDR3nt
TRBJ2-5 | . | . | TRBV29-1 | CSVEKGRGETQYF | TGCAGCGTTGAAAAGGGGAGGGGGGAGACCCAGTACTTC
TRBJ2-2 | . | . | TRBV18 | CASSPQERIGELFF | TGTGCCAGCTCACCACAGGAGAGAATCGGGGAGCTGTTTTTT
TRBJ2-2 | . | . | TRBV11-2 | CASSLKERLTNTGELFF | TGTGCCAGCAGCTTAAAGGAGAGACTCACGAACACCGGGGAGCTGTTTTTT
TRBJ2-5 | TRBD1 | . | TRBV6-5 | CASRRTGEETQYF | TGTGCCAGCAGGCGGACAGGGGAAGAGACCCAGTACTTC
TRBJ2-3 | TRBD1 | . | TRBV30 | CAWRPGQVTDTQYF | TGTGCCTGGAGACCGGGACAGGTCACAGATACGCAGTATTTT
TRBJ2-7 | . | . | TRBV2 | CASRTGLRSYEQYF | TGTGCCAGCAGGACGGGACTTCGATCCTACGAGCAGTACTTC
TRBJ1-4 | . | . | TRBV28 | CASSTRSGSSEKLFF | TGTGCCAGCAGTACTCGATCTGGTAGTTCTGAAAAACTGTTTTTT
TRBJ2-3 | TRBD1 | . | TRBV29-1 | CSVGDRTTDTQYF | TGCAGCGTAGGGGACAGGACCACAGATACGCAGTATTTT
TRBJ2-2 | . | once | TRBV5-6 | CASSFPGANTGELFF | TGTGCCAGCAGCTTCCCGGGGGCGAACACCGGGGAGCTGTTTTTT
TRBJ2-1 | . | few | TRBV7-2 | CASSLTGGNEQFF | TGTGCCAGCAGCCTGACAGGAGGGAATGAGCAGTTCTTC
TRBJ2-2 | . | . | TRBV9 | CASSGGGNDYTGELFF | TGTGCCAGCAGCGGCGGCGGGAACGATTACACCGGGGAGCTGTTTTTT
TRBJ2-1 | . | few | TRBV18 | CASSPPQRANEQFF | TGTGCCAGCTCACCACCACAGCGCGCCAATGAGCAGTTCTTC
TRBJ2-6 | . | . | TRBV5-4 | CASSFPGPRGDGANVLTF | TGTGCCAGCAGCTTCCCCGGCCCTAGGGGAGATGGGGCCAACGTCCTGACTTTC
TRBJ2-3 | TRBD1 | once | TRBV14 | CASSQDRGPDTQYF | TGTGCCAGCAGCCAGGACAGGGGACCAGATACGCAGTATTTT
TRBJ2-3 | . | . | TRBV29-1 | CSVEGTREPTSTDTQYF | TGCAGCGTTGAAGGTACGAGGGAACCTACTAGCACAGATACGCAGTATTTT
TRBJ2-2 | . | . | TRBV19 | CASSVRRTGELFF | TGTGCCAGTAGTGTACGGAGGACCGGGGAGCTGTTTTTT
TRBJ2-1 | TRBD2 | . | TRBV6-1 | CASSGGTSPTYNEQFF | TGTGCCAGCAGTGGAGGGACTAGCCCCACCTACAATGAGCAGTTCTTC
TRBJ1-5 | . | . | TRBV25-1 | CASSVGQGQKTASPQHF | TGTGCCAGCAGCGTGGGGCAGGGGCAAAAGACGGCCTCGCCCCAGCATTTT
TRBJ2-1 | TRBD2 | . | TRBV27 | CASSQSGGAYNKQFF | TGTGCCAGCAGCCAAAGCGGGGGGGCTTACAATAAGCAGTTCTTC
TRBJ1-4 | . | . | TRBV4-2 | CASSRATGNEKLFF | TGTGCCAGCAGCCGAGCGACAGGAAATGAAAAACTGTTTTTT
TRBJ1-2 | . | once | TRBV27 | CASSLSPGLPNYGYTF | TGTGCCAGCAGTTTATCCCCGGGGCTGCCTAACTATGGCTACACCTTC
TRBJ1-2 | . | . | TRBV6-5 | CASSYSKGFGYGYTF | TGTGCCAGCAGTTACTCTAAGGGGTTTGGCTATGGCTACACCTTC
TRBJ2-5 | . | . | TRBV28 | CASSLMGAQETQYF | TGTGCCAGCAGTTTAATGGGGGCCCAAGAGACCCAGTACTTC
TRBJ1-4 | TRBD1 | . | TRBV7-9 | CASSTDRARNEKLFF | TGTGCCAGCAGCACCGACAGGGCCCGTAATGAAAAACTGTTTTTT
TRBJ1-5 | . | . | TRBV4-2 | CASSQWSNQPQHF | TGTGCCAGCAGCCAATGGTCAAATCAGCCCCAGCATTTT
TRBJ2-7 | TRBD1 | . | TRBV5-6 | CASSWDRSYEQYF | TGTGCCAGCAGCTGGGACAGATCCTACGAGCAGTACTTC
TRBJ2-7 | TRBD2 | . | TRBV2 | CASSFRGGYSYEQYF | TGTGCCAGCAGTTTTCGCGGGGGGTACTCCTACGAGCAGTACTTC
TRBJ2-7 | . | . | TRBV29-1 | CSVEDGRYEQYF | TGCAGCGTTGAAGATGGGCGGTACGAGCAGTACTTC
TRBJ2-7 | . | . | TRBV10-3 | CAISERGLYEQYF | TGTGCCATCAGTGAGCGGGGCCTCTACGAGCAGTACTTC
TRBJ2-5 | . | . | TRBV11-2 | CASSRGETQYF | TGTGCCAGCTCTAGGGGGGAGACCCAGTACTTC
TRBJ2-1 | TRBD2 | . | TRBV5-1 | CASSLDRLAAYNEQFF | TGCGCCAGCAGCTTGGATAGACTAGCAGCCTACAATGAGCAGTTCTTC